This T cell receptor beta chain was recorded in a study of Graves' ophthalmopathy and Graves' hyperthyroidism. Study-level results: Ophthalmopathy was separated from stable hyperthyroidism by a 13-signature model with around 89% sensitivity and 81.08% specificity.

This clonotype has a count of ten or more. The antigen is not known. CDR1 and CDR2 from the germline V gene are MNHNS and SASEGT. The CDR3 sequence is 15 residues long. Trimming took 6 bases from V and 3 from J; bases not matched to a gene: 6. TCR beta CDR3 regions were amplified from RNA transcripts. First-round RT-PCR used HTBI primers; second-round multiplex PCR followed. TCRdb processed the multiplex PCR reads anew with MiXCR; each CDR3 protein has one entry. In the table there are fewer than 350,000 distinct CDR3 sequences, about 17% of which are singletons. The TCR originated in an adult man with Graves' ophthalmopathy. Sequencing used peripheral blood. This rearrangement joins TRBV6-1 to TRBJ2-7; TRBD2 matches 12 bases. The CDR3 DNA reads TGTGCCAGCAGACCCCGGACTAGCGGGGTCTACGAGCAGTACTTC. Its translation is CASRPRTSGVYEQYF.